These T cell receptor beta chains were read from a single sample in a study of shared clonotypes between healthy human individuals. Measured with immunoSEQ multiplex PCR; TCRdb has only the in-frame clones, and not every one. The repertoire holds some 1 million clones, with approximately 76% as singletons. The sequenced material came from memory CD4+ T cells sorted from blood. The source of these receptors is a man aged 18 to 29 in good health. CDR3s include the opening cysteine and the closing phenylalanine or tryptophan. The order of the fields is V gene, J gene, clone size, CDR3 protein. Part of the rows lack a size; the others show once, few, many or a class for expanded clones.

TRBV7-8,TRBJ2-2,NA,CASSSKGTGELFF
TRBV2,TRBJ1-2,NA,CASSAGPSNGYTF
TRBV6-6,TRBJ1-2,NA,CASLRDGNGYTF
TRBV5-1,TRBJ2-1,NA,CASSLGLAGTYNEQFF
TRBV7-8,TRBJ2-7,NA,CASSLATENPSYEQYF
TRBV18,TRBJ1-5,NA,CASSLDTDQPQHF
TRBV7-9,TRBJ2-7,NA,CASSPTPGTGGREQYF
TRBV10-2,TRBJ1-1,NA,CASRGASNTEAFF
TRBV7-8,TRBJ2-5,NA,CASSLAGGTQYF
TRBV19,TRBJ1-4,NA,CASKQGHEKLFF
TRBV5-1,TRBJ1-5,NA,CASSLAPADSNQPQHF
TRBV7-9,TRBJ1-1,NA,CASGQGFTEAFF
TRBV7-9,TRBJ1-4,NA,CASSPPTGTGDEKLFF
TRBV28,TRBJ2-2,NA,CASSSPPGQGSTGELFF
TRBV6-1,TRBJ1-5,NA,CASSGTVNQPQHF
TRBV4-3,TRBJ2-1,few,CASSRGGGLNNEQFF
TRBV7-2,TRBJ2-1,NA,CASSWDSSLLLF
TRBV5-4,TRBJ2-6,NA,CASSRDRVGTGANVLTF
TRBV9,TRBJ2-3,NA,CASSVDWLAAPDTQYF
TRBV4-3,TRBJ1-5,once,CASSPDRRGNQPQHF
TRBV7-2,TRBJ2-3,NA,CASSFRGQPFTDTQYF
TRBV27,TRBJ1-4,NA,CASSSYRGGKLFF
TRBV19,TRBJ1-5,NA,CASTYPGFFGQPQHF
TRBV5-5,TRBJ1-6,NA,CASSFPGQSSYNSPLHF
TRBV5-1,TRBJ2-3,NA,CASSLGSTDTQYF
TRBV18,TRBJ2-7,NA,CASSPWSGTYEQYF
TRBV15,TRBJ2-5,NA,CATSRVRQFGETQYF
TRBV7-9,TRBJ2-7,few,CASSLSGLAGGEQYF
TRBV21-1,TRBJ1-6,NA,CASSKVQTGFNSPLHF
TRBV4-2,TRBJ2-1,NA,CASSQQGGRNEQFF
TRBV5-6,TRBJ1-2,few,CASSLRAGLSYGYTF
TRBV27,TRBJ2-1,NA,CASRGPGSEQFF
TRBV15,TRBJ1-2,NA,CATSRVVNTADYGYTF
TRBV11-2,TRBJ2-1,few,CASSRDRGTYNEQFF
TRBV6-5,TRBJ1-2,few,CASTGAAPNYGYTF
TRBV4-2,TRBJ2-2,NA,CASSQVDANTGELFF
TRBV28,TRBJ1-5,NA,CASRSGNSNQPQHF
TRBV5-4,TRBJ2-1,NA,CASSLSRAPYNEQFF
TRBV12-5,TRBJ1-3,NA,CASGLFTRTGVKVLGNTIYF
TRBV30,TRBJ1-1,few,CAWMGGLEAFF
TRBV14,TRBJ1-6,NA,CASSPGTEGSPLHF
TRBV12-5,TRBJ2-6,NA,CASGLVRGLGANVLTF
TRBV5-1,TRBJ2-2,NA,CASSLVDRGTGELFF
TRBV7-2,TRBJ2-7,NA,CASSAETSSEQYF